Below are 2 T cell receptor beta chains sequenced from a single sample in a study of T cells in women clearing cervical HPV infection. Sequencing was performed with immunoSEQ multiplex PCR; in TCRdb, only in-frame clones are kept and a portion is missing. The table for this sample gives about 26,000 clones. The sequencing input was blood buffy coat. The receptors were gathered from a woman between 18 and 75 years old with a cervical HPV16 infection that either progressed to CIN3+ or cleared (not recorded which).

Note on this clone: The sequence runs out 3 residues before the end of the CDR3; the remainder is reconstructed from the germline J gene. The chain carries TRBV5-1 and TRBJ2-7, with TRBD1 identical over 7 bases. The ends lost 0 bases at V and 3 bases at J; junction bases unmatched: 6. From germline, CDR1 is SGHRS and CDR2 YFSETQ. The CDR3 totals 15 residues. CDR3 bases read: TGCGCCAGCAGCTTGGACAGGGGCGGCCTCTACGAG. Translation gives CASSLDRGGLYE. The whole CDR3 region reads CASSLDRGGLYEQYF.

With respect to this clone: The read halts 3 residues ahead of the CDR3 end, with the missing end drawn from the germline J gene. This chain joins TRBV7-3 and TRBJ2-5; 10 bases fit TRBD2. This CDR3 comprises 16 residues. Germline V gene lookup returns CDR1 SGHTA and CDR2 FQGTGA. Trimming took 5 bases from V and 0 from J; bases not matched to a gene: 6. The CDR3 bases that were read are TGTGCCAGCAGCCCAGGACTAGCGGCGTACCAAGAGACC. Amino acids: CASSPGLAAYQET. The full CDR3 protein reads CASSPGLAAYQETQYF.